The present T cell receptor beta chain was sequenced within a study of blood T cells in healthy people across ages. In germline, CDR1 is SGDLS, CDR2 YYNGEE. The CDR3 covers 15 residues. Then a second PCR, running roughly 7 to 11 cycles, was carried out with a sample-barcoded 5' primer and a J-beta primer mix. TCRdb called the 5' RACE reads again in MiXCR, with one record for every CDR3 protein. The sample carries approximately 350,000 distinct CDR3 sequences, 52% recorded once. A minimum of 7 million PBMCs was isolated per sample. About this clonotype itself: A junction end diverges from the germline sequence, so it may reflect a read error.

Source material: blood. This clonotype was obtained from a man in his sixties in good health. This sequence joins TRBV9 and TRBJ2-7; 9 nucleotides align to TRBD2. Written as DNA, the CDR3 is TGTGCCAGCAGCGTAGCTAGCGGGGTCCCCTACGAGCAGTACTTT. Its translation: CASSVASGVPYEQYF.